This T cell receptor beta chain was sequenced for a study of response to subunit inactivated influenza vaccine. CDR1 and CDR2 (germline): SEHNR, FQNEAQ (reference sequence). Between the trimmed V and J ends, which lost 5 bases and 6 bases, there was a span of 7 bases. This CDR3 is built from 12 residues. Study findings and constraints: The authors put forward the suggestion that each seasonal influenza vaccination may bring in only a limited number of new T cells.

In regard to this clonotype: Its antigen is not identified.

Via MiXCR, TCRdb re-called the RT-PCR reads, giving one row per CDR3 protein. The sample includes around 750,000 distinct CDR3 sequences, about 20% of them seen just once. The origin of this receptor is a man aged 50-60 years who received an inactivated influenza vaccine. The V call is TRBV7-9, the J call TRBJ2-2, with unresolved D. The sample was PBMCs from blood, taken roughly 5 days after vaccination. This CDR3 reads CASSGVAGELFF. DNA of the CDR3: TGTGCCAGCAGCGGGGTTGCCGGGGAGCTGTTTTTT.